This T cell receptor beta chain was observed in a study of T cells in Graves' hyperthyroidism and ophthalmopathy (dated by TCRdb to about 2019). Looking at the study overall: To identify TCR V-J signatures that set the groups apart, the researchers used a discovery cohort of 100 patients, made up of under 45 with Graves' ophthalmopathy and about 60 with stable Graves' hyperthyroidism. Whether ophthalmopathy could be predicted prospectively was tested in an independent validation cohort made up of about 18 hyperthyroidism patients plus 17 patients who later progressed to ophthalmopathy. The roughly 100 discovery patients were divided at random into training and test sets in a 7:3 ratio. In addition, the study compared T-cell repertoires in thyroid tissue and in blood from about 6 Graves' hyperthyroidism patients. Once sampling was done, hyperthyroidism patients were given methimazole at a starting dose of 30 mg daily, whereas ophthalmopathy patients were given high-dose intravenous methylprednisolone. TCR Vbeta CDR3 sequencing of 130 to 150 peripheral blood samples (fewer than 45 ophthalmopathy, under 80 hyperthyroidism and approximately 17 progressor patients) is reported in the paper.

This clonotype turned up a few times. Its antigen remains undetermined. No base qualities exist here, and no much larger clone lies one base off it. V is shortened by 0 bases, J by 2 bases, and the region joining them spans 11 bases. According to the germline V gene, CDR1 reads ENHRY and CDR2 reads SYGVKD. The CDR3, from cysteine to phenylalanine, totals 15 residues. Here the CDR3 DNA is all that survives: 45 bases in frame from base 1. Amplification of TCR beta CDR3 regions was carried out from RNA transcripts. The TCR CDR3 was subjected to a first round of RT-PCR using the HTBI primer set and the Qiagen OneStep RT-PCR kit. The libraries were constructed in a second round of multiplex PCR and then size-selected and purified. Libraries were sequenced paired-end with 100 bp reads on an Illumina HiSeq2000. The original methods were these. Raw data were processed with SOAPnuke, discarding reads with adapters, uncalled bases, mean Phred below 15, or no exact constant-primer or identifier match. COPE v1.2.5 was used to merge high-quality paired reads, and clonotypes were defined as unique nucleotide sequences. MiTCR v1.1 was used to align clonotypes to the IMGT TRBV, TRBD and TRBJ reference segments. The analysis was restricted to V-J combinations with a frequency above 0.0001, which together covered roughly 99% of the repertoires. The TCS score was defined as the ratio of F50 (clonal expansion) to E x V (chaos), calculated using BLOSUM62-based TCRdist between CDR3 peptides within each V-J. Welch's t-statistics and random forest reduced around 510 V-J features to 10 to 15, which were used in a naive Bayes classifier (R e1071). The public sequencing data were trimmed at Q25 with fastp and processed into clonotypes with MiXCR by TCRdb, which kept only in-frame beta chains. Each entry merges the rows of one CDR3 protein and shows their most common DNA and genes. The V and J calls follow TCRdb's processing rather than the paper's. For this sample there are approximately 590,000 distinct CDR3 sequences; 35% to 55% appear just once. The ten largest clones capture 8.2% of the sample.

Findings and caveats that apply to the study as a whole: In validation, the model predicted progression to ophthalmopathy a median of around 6.5 months before onset, with approximately 68% sensitivity and about 75% specificity. Most expanded thyroid clonotypes (frequency above 0.001) were also found in blood, which suggests that blood repertoires may mirror thyroid immune responses. Sample size was not statistically predetermined, and blinding of investigators to group allocation was not performed. A 13 V-J signature model separated ophthalmopathy from stable hyperthyroidism, with approximately 87% sensitivity and 81% to 82% specificity in cross-validation and 80%/75% in testing.

Stable Graves' hyperthyroidism was defined as the absence of progression to ophthalmopathy over 18 months of follow-up. Hyperthyroidism patients were newly diagnosed, had a disease duration of under 2 months, and were aged 18 to 65 years. Patients with uncontrolled infections, other autoimmune diseases, pregnancy or lactation were excluded. Clinical symptoms, serum thyroxine and TRAb, thyroid ultrasound, and orbital computed tomography formed the basis for the diagnoses. Total RNA was extracted with Trizol reagent, and quality was checked on an Agilent 2100 Bioanalyzer. This TCR was recovered from a woman aged 18-29 years with Graves' hyperthyroidism. Donor details come from another sample of the same person, matched by shared clones. The chain uses TRBV10-3 and TRBJ2-7; possibly the D gene is TRBD1, per 6 matching bases. The material sequenced was peripheral blood or thyroid tissue (not recorded which). The CDR3 is CAISESQGKTYEQYF. In nucleotide form, the sequence is TGTGCCATCAGTGAGTCTCAGGGGAAAACCTACGAGCAGTACTTC.